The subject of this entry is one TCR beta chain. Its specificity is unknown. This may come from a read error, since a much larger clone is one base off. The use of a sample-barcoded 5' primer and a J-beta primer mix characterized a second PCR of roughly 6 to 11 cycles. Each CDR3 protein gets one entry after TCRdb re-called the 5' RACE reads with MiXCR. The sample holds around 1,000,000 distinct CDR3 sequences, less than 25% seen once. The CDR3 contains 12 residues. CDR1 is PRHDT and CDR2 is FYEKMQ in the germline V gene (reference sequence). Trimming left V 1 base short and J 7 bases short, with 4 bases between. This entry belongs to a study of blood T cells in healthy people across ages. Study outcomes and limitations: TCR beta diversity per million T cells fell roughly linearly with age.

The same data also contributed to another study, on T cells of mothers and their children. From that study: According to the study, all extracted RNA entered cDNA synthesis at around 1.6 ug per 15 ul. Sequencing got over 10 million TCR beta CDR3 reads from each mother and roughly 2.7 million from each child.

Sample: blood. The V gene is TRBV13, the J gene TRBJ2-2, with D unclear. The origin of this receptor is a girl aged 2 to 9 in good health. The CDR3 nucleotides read TGTGCCAGCAGCTTAGAAAACGGGGAGCTGTTTTTT. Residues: CASSLENGELFF.